The clone carrying this T cell receptor (beta chain) appeared many times. Germline CDR1 is SGHRS and CDR2 is YFSETQ. V was trimmed by 2 bases and J by 0 bases, leaving 9 bases between them. CDR3 size: 15 residues. This record comes from a study of type 1 regulatory T cells. The wider study: An in vitro protocol generated T-allo10, a Tr1-enriched, alloantigen-specific CD4 T cell product.

TCRdb itself ran the reads through MiXCR, one entry per CDR3 protein. In the table there are about 20,000 distinct CDR3 sequences, 9.5% to 13% of which are singletons. The receptor comes from a human donor in good health. This chain connects TRBV5-1 to TRBJ1-5; D unresolved. The sample comprised CD4+ T cells, either the whole sample or a sorted fraction (not recorded which). In DNA form, the CDR3 reads TGCGCCAGCAGCTTAAACGGGAATAGCAATCAGCCCCAGCATTTT. Protein product: CASSLNGNSNQPQHF.